The 15 T cell receptor beta chains given below trace back to one sample, sequenced in a study of blood T cells in healthy people across ages. Primed by a sample-barcoded 5' primer and a J-beta primer mix, a second PCR proceeded for roughly 7 to 12 cycles. Using its own MiXCR run on the 5' RACE reads, TCRdb lists one record per CDR3 protein. The sample consists of about 640,000 distinct CDR3 sequences, approximately 30% of them appearing once. Sequencing used blood. The receptors derive from an elderly woman in good health.

This clonotype was seen repeatedly, ten times or more. The V and J genes are TRBV11-2 and TRBJ2-7, with D uncertain. From germline, CDR1 is SGHAT and CDR2 FQNNGV. The V gene lost 0 bases and the J gene lost 2 bases, with 11 bases spanning the gap. The CDR3 is made up of 15 amino acids. CDR3 coding DNA: TGTGCCAGCAGCTTAGAGCCCGCCGCTCCCTACGAGCAGTACTTC. Residues: CASSLEPAAPYEQYF.

This clonotype was seen many times. The V gene is TRBV7-7, the J gene TRBJ2-7; TRBD1 aligns across 8 bases. The CDR3 has 14 amino acids. V gave up 5 bases and J gave up 6 bases; unmatched junction bases: 9. CDR1 is SSHAT and CDR2 is FNYEAQ in the germline V gene (reference sequence). The CDR3 coding sequence is TGTGCCAGCAGCCAGGAGGCAGGGGGCCGCGAGCAGTACTTC. Its protein is CASSQEAGGREQYF.

This clonotype was recorded at least ten times. V is TRBV11-3 and J is TRBJ2-6; 11 nucleotides line up with TRBD1. The CDR3 is 18 amino acids. Germline V lookup: CDR1 SGHNT, CDR2 YENEEA. After removal of 3 bases from V and 0 bases from J, the junction contained 4 bases not matched to a gene. The CDR3 DNA reads as TGTGCCAGCAGCTTGGACAGGGGGCCTAGCTCTGGGGCCAACGTCCTGACTTTC. The encoded protein is CASSLDRGPSSGANVLTF.

About this clonotype itself: This clone may be a read error of a much larger clone one base away. The chain links TRBV18 to TRBJ2-1; no reliable D call. From germline, CDR1 is KGHSH and CDR2 LQKENI. There are 15 residues in the CDR3. In DNA form, the CDR3 reads TGTGCCAGCCCACCTGTGCTAGGCCCGGACAATGAGCAGTTCTTC. Translated, it gives CASPPVLGPDNEQFF.

The sample holds many counts of this clonotype. This chain uses TRBV7-2 with TRBJ2-3; D uncertain. Germline V CDR1 and CDR2: SGHTA, FQGNSA. Between the trimmed V and J ends, which lost 5 bases and 9 bases, there was a span of 6 bases. The CDR3 has 10 residues. In nucleotides, the CDR3 is TGTGCCAGCAGCGCGAACACGCAGTATTTT. As protein: CASSANTQYF.

In its sample, this clonotype was seen a few times. This may be a read error: a much more frequent sequence differs by one nucleotide. V and J are TRBV7-2 and TRBJ2-3; 8 nucleotides agree with TRBD1. Germline V lookup: CDR1 SGHTA, CDR2 FQGNSA. The CDR3 sequence is 15 residues long. Germline trimming cut 4 bases from V and 4 bases from J; bases unmatched to any gene: 7. Here the CDR3 DNA reads TGTGCCAGCAGCTGCGATGGACAGGGTGCAGATACGCAGTATTTT. It encodes CASSCDGQGADTQYF.

The CDR3 here is CASSLNGLAGGTETQYF. CDR3 in DNA: TGTGCCAGCAGCTTAAATGGACTAGCGGGGGGAACAGAGACCCAGTACTTC. The chain links TRBV7-9 to TRBJ2-5; 14 positions match TRBD2. The CDR3 is made up of 17 amino acids. CDR1 and CDR2 (germline): SEHNR, FQNEAQ (reference sequence). The V and J ends lost 2 bases and 4 bases, in that order; junction bases with no gene match: 6.

Concerning this clonotype: A much larger clone sits a single nucleotide away, making a read error possible. The V and J genes are TRBV25-1 and TRBJ1-2; D gene ambiguous. V lost 1 base and J lost 11, with 8 bases in between. Per germline, CDR1 MGHDK and CDR2 SYGVNS. The CDR3 sequence is 11 residues long. CDR3 bases: TGTGCCAGCAGTGAATGGAGGGTTTACACCTTC. Translating gives CASSEWRVYTF.

The genes are TRBV3-1 and TRBJ1-5; a weak D match, TRBD1 (6 bases). Trimming shortened V by 0 bases and J by 6 bases, and 9 bases separated the two germline ends. CDR3 length: 14 residues. CDR1 is LGHDT and CDR2 is YNNKEL in the germline V gene (reference sequence). The CDR3 DNA reads as TGTGCCAGCAGCCAAGATAGGGGGAGTCAGCCCCAGCATTTT. This translates into CASSQDRGSQPQHF.

Comments on this clonotype: This clone may be a read error of a much larger clone one base away. The conserved phenylalanine or tryptophan normally closing the CDR3 is absent here, so this likely arose from a read error. CDR3 in amino acids: CASSPRASGGTLEQFS. The CDR3 DNA is TGTGCCAGCAGCCCCCGGGCTAGCGGGGGGACACTAGAGCAGTTCTCC. V and J are TRBV11-2 and TRBJ2-1, with 11 bases matching TRBD2. The trim removed 5 bases at V and 10 bases at J, leaving 13 bases unmatched. Per the germline V gene, CDR1 is SGHAT and CDR2 is FQNNGV. The CDR3 is made up of 16 amino acids.

The chain is built from TRBV7-9 and TRBJ1-1; D uncertain. The CDR3 extends over 15 amino acids. V lost 4 bases, J lost 1 base, and 13 bases lay in between. CDR1 is SEHNR, CDR2 FQNEAQ, per germline (reference sequence). The CDR3 spells CASSSSILGNTEAFF. Here the CDR3 DNA reads TGTGCCAGCAGCTCCAGTATTCTTGGGAACACTGAAGCTTTCTTT.

Remarks on this clonotype: A much larger clone differs from this one at a single base, so this may be a read error. V usage is TRBV6-2 or TRBV6-3 and J usage is TRBJ1-2; maybe TRBD1 (5 bases). Trimming removed 0 bases from V and 5 bases from J, with 7 bases in between. CDR3 size: 13 residues. Germline lookup yields CDR1 MNHEY and CDR2 SVGEGT. CDR3: CASSYSGEYGYTF. The CDR3, as DNA: TGTGCCAGCAGTTACTCAGGGGAATATGGCTACACCTTC.

This clonotype was recorded many times. The gene calls are TRBV20-1 and TRBJ2-3; TRBD2 aligns across 14 bases. The V gene end was trimmed by 2 bases and the J gene end by 3 bases; junction bases not matched to a gene: 10. CDR1 DFQATT and CDR2 SNEGSKA come from the germline V gene (reference sequence). This CDR3 has 18 amino acids. The CDR3 here is CSARSMGGTSGGTDTQYF. CDR3 bases: TGCAGTGCTAGATCCATGGGCGGGACTAGCGGGGGAACAGATACGCAGTATTTT.

The chain is built from TRBV7-9 and TRBJ1-1; D is ambiguous. Per the germline V gene, CDR1 is SEHNR and CDR2 is FQNEAQ (reference sequence). The germline V and J ends were trimmed by 5 bases and 6 bases, with 13 bases remaining between them. This CDR3 is 13 amino acids long. The CDR3 spells CASSRGEWAEAFF. In DNA, the CDR3 is TGTGCCAGCAGCCGGGGAGAGTGGGCTGAAGCTTTCTTT. The entire variable domain, with the rest obtained from reference TRBV7-9 and TRBJ1-1, is as follows: DTGVSQNPRHKITKRGQNVTFRCDPISEHNRLYWYRQTLGQGPEFLTYFQNEAQLEKSRLLSDRFSAERPKGSFSTLEIQRTEQGDSAMYLCASSRGEWAEAFFGQGTRLTVV.

The table lists this clonotype with a few counts. This may come from a read error, since a much larger clone is one base off. The V and J genes are TRBV2 and TRBJ1-2; 7 nucleotides match TRBD1. CDR3 length: 14 residues. Germline assignment: CDR1 SNHLY and CDR2 FYNNEI. Unmatched junction bases numbered 7, after V lost 6 bases and J lost 3 bases. The CDR3 DNA reads TGTGCCAGCAGGGTTCGGGACAGCGACTATGGCTACACCTTC. It specifies CASRVRDSDYGYTF.